This T cell receptor (beta chain) was identified in a study of shared clonotypes between healthy human individuals. CD45RO-negative, CCR7-selected cells formed the naive CD8 fraction, which excluded terminally differentiated effector memory CD45RA+ cells. This CDR3 region has 14 residues. The V and J ends lost 7 bases and 0 bases respectively, with 12 bases between them. From germline, CDR1 is MNHNS and CDR2 SASEGT. The genomic DNA of each subset was split evenly across several immunoSEQ plates. The method was immunoSEQ multiplex PCR; TCRdb's version includes in-frame clones alone and lacks a portion of them. The data hold some 2.1 million clones, with around 96% observed a single time.

The chain employs TRBV6-1 and TRBJ1-1, with D maybe TRBD1 (5 bases). The TCR comes from a man aged 18-30 years in good health. Sample: naive CD8+ T cells sorted from blood. The CDR3 nucleotides are TGTGCCAGCAAGGAAAAGGGGTTGAACACTGAAGCTTTCTTT. Translating it yields CASKEKGLNTEAFF.